The next 26 T cell receptor beta chains were all read from a single sample in a study of regulatory T cells in long-lasting Graves disease. Each CDR3 protein is one row after TCRdb ran MiXCR on the reads. This sample yields roughly 800 distinct CDR3 sequences, of which around 50% are seen a single time; roughly 23% belongs to the top ten. The authors made the TCR library using RNA they extracted from PBMCs. The sample here was peripheral blood mononuclear cells (PBMCs), taken with antithyroid drug treatment, in newly diagnosed or persistent Graves disease (not recorded which). These receptor sequences come from a female donor with Graves disease.

This clonotype was seen only a few times. This chain links TRBV7-9 with TRBJ1-2, with D possibly being TRBD1 (6 bases). The CDR3 sequence is 12 residues long. Germline values: CDR1 SEHNR, CDR2 FQNEAQ (reference sequence). Trimming took off 5 bases at V and 10 bases at J, with 14 bases between the two ends. In DNA form, the CDR3 reads TGTGCCAGCAGCCGCACAGGGATTGCCTACACCTTC. Translation gives CASSRTGIAYTF.

In its sample, this clonotype was seen a few times. The chain joins TRBV4-3 to TRBJ2-3; D is uncertain. CDR3 length equals 13 residues. Per the germline V gene, CDR1 is LGHNA and CDR2 is YSLEER. V lost 0 bases and J 5 bases, leaving 6 bases between the germline ends. This CDR3 reads CASSQDRIDTQYF. CDR3 nucleotide sequence: TGCGCCAGCAGCCAAGATCGGATAGATACGCAGTATTTT.

By sample fraction, this clonotype is hyperexpanded. The chain carries TRBV7-8 and TRBJ1-1; D is possibly TRBD1 (5 bases). This CDR3 has 15 residues. Germline V lookup: CDR1 SGHVS, CDR2 FQNEAQ. Trimming stripped 2 bases from V and 0 bases from J, with 10 bases between. CDR3 loop: CASSLHEGMNTEAFF. CDR3 DNA: TGTGCCAGCAGCTTACATGAGGGGATGAACACTGAAGCTTTCTTT.

V and J are TRBV6-6 and TRBJ1-5, with 8 bases that match TRBD1. V lost 0 bases, J lost 6 bases, and 4 bases stayed unmatched. CDR3 length: 15 amino acids. Germline V lookup: CDR1 MNHNY, CDR2 SVGAGI (reference sequence). CDR3 protein: CASSYSGQGGQPQHF. CDR3 coding DNA: TGTGCCAGCAGTTACTCCGGACAGGGAGGTCAGCCCCAGCATTTT.

In this sample, this clonotype turned up a few times. V and J are TRBV10-3 and TRBJ2-1, with 9 bases fitting TRBD2. This CDR3 contains 13 residues. Trimming removed 7 bases from V and 8 bases from J; junction bases left unmatched: 6. CDR1 and CDR2 (germline): ENHRY, SYGVKD. The CDR3 region is CAITSGTDDEQFF. CDR3 in DNA: TGTGCCATCACTAGCGGGACTGATGATGAGCAGTTCTTC.

The rearrangement uses TRBV25-1 and TRBJ2-5, with no clear D. The CDR3 is 10 amino acids. Trimming took off 5 bases at V and 13 bases at J, with 11 bases between the two ends. Per germline, CDR1 MGHDK and CDR2 SYGVNS. CDR3 nucleotide sequence: TGTGCCAGCAGTAACGGGCACCCGTACTTC. This gives the protein CASSNGHPYF.

This clonotype was seen a handful of times. The V call is TRBV29-1, the J call TRBJ1-2; the D is unclear. This CDR3 region has 13 residues. Germline CDR1 is SQVTM and CDR2 is ANQGSEA. With 3 bases removed from V and 4 bases from J, the gap between germline ends came to 12 bases. CDR3 residues: CSVEPPGSYGYTF. CDR3 DNA sequence: TGCAGCGTTGAGCCCCCGGGTAGCTATGGCTACACCTTC.

J is TRBJ1-1 and V is TRBV28; D unresolved. This CDR3 is 14 amino acids long. Germline CDR1 is MDHEN and CDR2 is SYDVKM. Trimming left V 3 bases short and J 4 bases short, with 12 bases between. CDR3 in DNA: TGTGCCAGCAGTTTTCGGGGTTACGGCACTGAAGCTTTCTTT. As protein: CASSFRGYGTEAFF. Full variable domain (missing parts from reference TRBV28 and TRBJ1-1): DVKVTQSSRYLVKRTGEKVFLECVQDMDHENMFWYRQDPGLGLRLIYFSYDVKMKEKGDIPEGYSVSREKKERFSLILESASTNQTSMYLCASSFRGYGTEAFFGQGTRLTVV.

The chain has TRBV10-3 and TRBJ2-2, with 10 bases aligning to TRBD1. Trimming removed 11 bases from V and 3 bases from J; junction bases left unmatched: 9. Germline V gene sequence: CDR1 ENHRY, CDR2 SYGVKD. The CDR3 runs 15 residues. The CDR3 DNA reads as TGTGCCTGTAGGGGGGGGACAGGGGACACCGGGGAGCTGTTTTTT. It codes for CACRGGTGDTGELFF.

This clonotype was seen just once. The CDR3 DNA reads TGTGCCAGCAGCCAACAACCGACAGGGAACTACGAGCAGTACTTC. It specifies CASSQQPTGNYEQYF. The V and J genes are TRBV3-1 and TRBJ2-7, with TRBD1 identical over 7 bases. V gave up 2 bases and J gave up 3 bases; unmatched junction bases: 7. This CDR3 has 15 residues. Germline CDR1 LGHDT, CDR2 YNNKEL (reference sequence).

CDR3 loop: CASSLEGAWNTEAFF. CDR3 in DNA: TGCGCCAGCAGCTTGGAGGGGGCCTGGAACACTGAAGCTTTCTTT. This chain uses TRBV5-1 with TRBJ1-1; TRBD1 matches at 7 bases. CDR1 SGHRS and CDR2 YFSETQ come from the germline V gene. This CDR3 region has 15 residues. The J segment lost 1 base and the V segment lost 0 bases, leaving 3 bases of the junction unmatched.

This clonotype was observed a single time. The chain is built from TRBV29-1 and TRBJ2-7; no definite D call. The CDR3 consists of 16 residues. Germline V gene lookup returns CDR1 SQVTM and CDR2 ANQGSEA. V dropped 1 base and J dropped 6 bases, with 22 bases sitting between them. CDR3 loop: CSVEGLSGLLYGEQYF. The DNA of the CDR3 is TGCAGCGTTGAAGGTCTTTCGGGCCTCCTTTATGGCGAGCAGTACTTC.

The chain links TRBV12-3 or TRBV12-4 to TRBJ1-5; D unclear. The CDR3 is made up of 14 amino acids. V shed 6 bases and J shed 5 bases, with 14 bases lying between them. This chain's CDR3 is CASRPSGGHQPQHF. The DNA of the CDR3 is TGTGCCAGCAGGCCCTCGGGCGGGCATCAGCCCCAGCATTTT.

Only one count was recorded for this clonotype. The V call is TRBV28, the J call TRBJ2-1; unclear D gene. CDR1 and CDR2 from the germline V gene are MDHEN and SYDVKM. V was shortened by 3 bases and J by 5 bases, with 8 bases between the two germline ends. The CDR3 runs to 13 residues. The CDR3 coding sequence is TGTGCCAGCAGTTTTATCAGAAACAATGAGCAGTTCTTC. Its protein product is CASSFIRNNEQFF.

The chain has TRBV28 and TRBJ2-1, with 9 positions matching TRBD2. J was trimmed by 1 base and V by 9 bases; bases with no gene match: 7. The CDR3 is 15 residues long. From germline, CDR1 is MDHEN and CDR2 SYDVKM. The CDR3 region is CASFSGGESYNEQFF. In DNA form, the CDR3 reads TGTGCCAGTTTTAGCGGGGGCGAATCCTACAATGAGCAGTTCTTC.

The CDR3 DNA reads as TGCAGCGTAGGTCGCGGGACAGATTACAATGAGCAGTTCTTC. This codes for CSVGRGTDYNEQFF. The chain couples TRBV29-1 to TRBJ2-1; TRBD1 might be the D (7 bases). CDR3 length: 14 amino acids. The V gene lost 6 bases and the J gene lost 4 bases, with 16 bases spanning the gap. Germline V lookup: CDR1 SQVTM, CDR2 ANQGSEA.

J is TRBJ2-7 and V is TRBV3-1; 11 bases are shared with TRBD2. Germline V lookup: CDR1 LGHDT, CDR2 YNNKEL (reference sequence). V trimming: 4 bases; J trimming: 3 bases; junction bases outside the gene matches: 2. This CDR3 is built from 14 residues. CDR3 protein: CASSPGLAGYEQYF. The CDR3 DNA follows: TGTGCCAGCAGCCCCGGACTAGCGGGCTACGAGCAGTACTTC.

This clonotype was found a few times. The gene calls are TRBV28 and TRBJ2-7, with D perhaps assigned TRBD1 or TRBD2 (6 bases each). This CDR3 has 15 amino acids. CDR1 is MDHEN, CDR2 SYDVKM, per germline. Trimming left V 3 bases short and J 4 bases short, with 16 bases between. Here the CDR3 reads CASSFSGGEGYEQYF. The CDR3 bases are TGTGCCAGCAGTTTTTCCGGGGGCGAGGGGTACGAGCAGTACTTC.

This clonotype showed up just a few times. The chain has TRBV5-4 and TRBJ2-1, with TRBD2 matching over 8 bases. This CDR3 region has 17 residues. The ends lost 4 bases at V and 1 base at J; junction bases unmatched: 10. Per the germline V gene, CDR1 is SGHNT and CDR2 is YYREEE (reference sequence). The CDR3 region is CASSRPGGPTSYNEQFF. The CDR3 nucleotides are TGTGCCAGCAGCCGCCCGGGGGGGCCTACTTCCTACAATGAGCAGTTCTTC.

The chain has TRBV5-1 and TRBJ2-1, with D unclear. CDR3 length: 12 amino acids. Per germline, CDR1 SGHRS and CDR2 YFSETQ. V gave up 0 bases and J gave up 7 bases, with 5 bases separating them. As DNA, the CDR3 is TGCGCCAGCAGCTTGGAAGGGAATGAGCAGTTCTTC. It specifies CASSLEGNEQFF.

This sequence joins TRBV2 and TRBJ2-5; TRBD1 agrees at 8 bases. V lost 6 bases and J lost 4; bases outside the gene matches: 4. The CDR3 runs 13 residues. CDR1 is SNHLY and CDR2 is FYNNEI in the germline V gene. CDR3 sequence: CASSDRGGETQYF. The DNA of the CDR3 is TGTGCCAGCAGCGACAGGGGAGGAGAGACCCAGTACTTC.

The CDR3 here is CASSPGHGNSPLHF. The DNA of the CDR3 is TGTGCCAGCAGTCCCGGGCACGGGAATTCACCCCTCCACTTT. The chain carries TRBV6-5 and TRBJ1-6; no firm D call. V lost 5 bases to trimming and J lost 7 bases, with 12 bases between them. The CDR3 totals 14 residues. The germline gives CDR1 MNHEY, CDR2 SVGAGI.

By share, this clonotype counts as large (0.1 to 1%). The V and J genes are TRBV4-1 and TRBJ2-5; D possibly corresponds to TRBD1 (6 bases). Trimming left V 0 bases short and J 5 bases short, with 22 bases between. The germline gives CDR1 MGHRA, CDR2 YSYEKL. The CDR3 has 18 residues. The CDR3 reads CASSQEPGERGSGETQYF. The CDR3 DNA follows: TGCGCCAGCAGCCAAGAACCTGGCGAGAGGGGGAGTGGGGAGACCCAGTACTTC.

The chain has TRBV6-2 or TRBV6-3 and TRBJ2-1, with 9 positions matching TRBD2. CDR3 length: 16 amino acids. The V gene end was trimmed by 6 bases and the J gene end by 6 bases; junction bases not matched to a gene: 12. In germline, CDR1 is MNHEY, CDR2 SVGEGT. CDR3 DNA sequence: TGTGCCAGCAGGACTAGCGGCCAAGACCGGTCCAATGAGCAGTTCTTC. Amino acids: CASRTSGQDRSNEQFF.

This clonotype was seen just once. The rearrangement joins TRBV3-1 to TRBJ1-4; D not resolved. The CDR3 has 16 amino acids. Germline values: CDR1 LGHDT, CDR2 YNNKEL (reference sequence). Trimming stripped 1 base from V and 0 bases from J, with 9 bases between. For the CDR3, the DNA is TGTGCCAGCAGCCAAGTGTTCGCAACAACTAATGAAAAACTGTTTTTT. It specifies CASSQVFATTNEKLFF.

V is TRBV27 and J is TRBJ2-1; unclear D gene. Germline V lookup: CDR1 MNHEY, CDR2 SMNVEV (reference sequence). Trimming took off 3 bases at V and 5 bases at J, with 11 bases between the two ends. The CDR3 runs 14 residues. The CDR3 DNA reads TGTGCCAGCAGTTTTCGGTCTATAAACAATGAGCAGTTCTTC. Its translation: CASSFRSINNEQFF.